The 13 T cell receptor beta chains in this list originate from one sample, sequenced in a study of blood T cell repertoires in COVID-19. The protocol was immunoSEQ multiplex PCR, while the TCRdb copy is restricted to in-frame clones and leaves out a portion. Here the sample spans about 170,000 clones, less than 90% being singletons. The sequencing sample was made of peripheral blood. Source of these receptors: a woman aged 70 to 79 with COVID-19, enrolled during active disease.

The chain links TRBV15 to TRBJ2-6, with D perhaps TRBD2 (5 bases). Trimming pared 2 bases from V and 2 bases from J, leaving 13 bases between. The V gene's germline CDR1 is LNHNV and CDR2 YYDKDF (reference sequence). The CDR3 covers 17 residues. The CDR3 loop reads CATSRSDGRAGANVLTF. The CDR3 region has the DNA TGTGCCACCAGCAGATCGGACGGGCGGGCTGGGGCCAACGTCCTGACTTTC.

The chain has TRBV12-3 or TRBV12-4 and TRBJ1-1; unclear D gene. The CDR3 extends over 12 amino acids. Trimming left V 8 bases short and J 8 bases short, with 15 bases between. This CDR3 reads CASSTWAEEAFF. CDR3 nucleotides: TGTGCCAGCTCAACCTGGGCAGAGGAAGCTTTCTTT.

V is TRBV5-1 and J is TRBJ1-1, with unresolved D. Germline V CDR1 and CDR2: SGHRS, YFSETQ. The CDR3 totals 16 residues. V was trimmed by 0 bases and J by 2 bases, leaving 14 bases between them. CDR3 sequence (DNA): TGCGCCAGCAGCTTGGAAGGTGGAGCAGTAAACACTGAAGCTTTCTTT. This sequence encodes CASSLEGGAVNTEAFF.

This chain uses TRBV2 with TRBJ1-6, with D unclear. The CDR3 covers 15 residues. Trimming pared 7 bases from V and 0 bases from J, leaving 10 bases between. Germline assignment: CDR1 SNHLY and CDR2 FYNNEI. CDR3 sequence reads: CASIGSSSYNSPLHF. The CDR3 DNA reads as TGTGCCAGCATCGGGTCTAGCTCCTATAATTCACCCCTCCACTTT.

The V and J genes are TRBV28 and TRBJ2-1; 8 bases are a match to TRBD2. In germline, CDR1 is MDHEN, CDR2 SYDVKM. The CDR3 has 13 amino acids. Germline trimming cut 4 bases from V and 7 bases from J; bases unmatched to any gene: 3. CDR3 sequence (DNA): TGTGCCAGCAGTTCTCAGCGGGGGAATGAGCAGTTCTTC. As protein: CASSSQRGNEQFF.

The genes are TRBV24-1 and TRBJ2-2; 7 bases agree with TRBD1. The CDR3 is 13 amino acids. Germline CDR1 is KGHDR and CDR2 is SFDVKD. V lost 9 bases to trimming and J lost 1 base; unmatched junction nucleotides: 1. For the CDR3, the DNA is TGTGCCACCGGGGACAGGAACACCGGGGAGCTGTTTTTT. Protein sequence: CATGDRNTGELFF.

V gene TRBV7-3 combines with J gene TRBJ2-2; 13 nucleotides match TRBD2. This CDR3 is 17 amino acids long. Per germline, CDR1 SGHTA and CDR2 FQGTGA. After removal of 4 bases from V and 3 bases from J, the junction contained 5 bases not matched to a gene. The chain's CDR3 is CASSSGLAGTDTGELFF. The DNA of the CDR3 is TGTGCCAGCAGCTCGGGACTAGCGGGGACAGACACCGGGGAGCTGTTTTTT. Looking up the rest from reference TRBV7-3 and TRBJ2-2 gives the full variable domain: GAGVSQTPSNKVTEKGKYVELRCDPISGHTALYWYRQSLGQGPEFLIYFQGTGAADDSGLPNDRFFAVRPEGSVSTLKIQRTERGDSAVYLCASSSGLAGTDTGELFFGEGSRLTVL.

The gene calls are TRBV7-2 and TRBJ2-5; 8 bases are a match to TRBD2. V was clipped by 2 bases and J by 1 base; unmatched bases: 6. Germline V gene sequence: CDR1 SGHTA, CDR2 FQGNSA. The CDR3 is made up of 16 amino acids. CDR3 nucleotides: TGTGCCAGCAGCTTATCTCTCGGGGGGGCCCAAGAGACCCAGTACTTC. Translated, it gives CASSLSLGGAQETQYF.

The rearrangement links TRBV5-1 to TRBJ2-1, with 9 bases fitting TRBD1. The length of the CDR3 is 15 residues. V lost 4 bases and J lost 8; bases outside the gene matches: 10. Germline CDR1 reads SGHRS; CDR2 reads YFSETQ. CDR3 nucleotide sequence: TGCGCCAGCAGCCCGGACAGGGGAGAGGGGGATGAGCAGTTCTTC. Encoded protein: CASSPDRGEGDEQFF. Using reference TRBV5-1 and TRBJ2-1 for the parts outside the CDR3, the full variable domain is KAGVTQTPRYLIKTRGQQVTLSCSPISGHRSVSWYQQTPGQGLQFLFEYFSETQRNKGNFPGRFSGRQFSNSRSEMNVSTLELGDSALYLCASSPDRGEGDEQFFGPGTRLTVL.

A note on this clone: Sequence at one end of the junction differs from germline and may be a read error. This specimen includes other DNA sequences encoding the same CDR3. This rearrangement joins TRBV29-1 to TRBJ1-1, with 7 bases aligning to TRBD1. CDR1 and CDR2 from the germline V gene are SQVTM and ANQGSEA. CDR3 length: 14 amino acids. The CDR3 is CSVLVDRVDTEAFF. CDR3 nucleotide sequence: TGCAGCGTTTTAGTCGACAGGGTGGACACTGAAGCCTTCTTT.

The chain has TRBV28 and TRBJ2-2, with 7 bases matching TRBD1. This CDR3 is built from 14 residues. Germline assignment: CDR1 MDHEN and CDR2 SYDVKM. V shed 7 bases and J 3 bases; nucleotides not matched to a gene: 5. The CDR3 sequence: CASTGTAYTGELFF. The CDR3 coding sequence is TGTGCCAGCACCGGGACAGCTTACACCGGGGAGCTGTTTTTT.

The chain carries TRBV27 and TRBJ2-7; the D gene is possibly TRBD2 (5 bases). Trimming shortened V by 3 bases and J by 2 bases, and 11 bases separated the two germline ends. This CDR3 region has 14 residues. Germline V CDR1 and CDR2: MNHEY, SMNVEV (reference sequence). In DNA form, the CDR3 reads TGTGCCAGCAGTTTCGGCGGGCCTACCTACGAGCAGTACTTC. This translates into CASSFGGPTYEQYF.

V is TRBV2 and J is TRBJ1-2, with 8 bases matching TRBD1. Germline V gene data show CDR1 as SNHLY and CDR2 as FYNNEI. This CDR3 contains 15 residues. With 6 bases clipped from V and 5 bases from J, the junction kept 11 bases outside the gene matches. The DNA of the CDR3 is TGTGCCAGCAGACCATCGGGACAGGCAATTTATGGCTACACCTTC. It specifies CASRPSGQAIYGYTF.